The 11 T cell receptor beta chains listed next were all sequenced from one sample in a study of T-cell memory formation after mild COVID-19. TCRdb reprocessed the 5' RACE reads with MiXCR, giving one entry per CDR3 protein. The sample holds 200,000 to 250,000 distinct CDR3 sequences, 9.5% seen once. The sample taken for sequencing was PBMCs or a T cell subset sorted from them (not recorded which). The receptors derive from a man aged 18 to 30 who had mild COVID-19 (a few samples of this study predate the infection). Cell type and time point are not known.

The table lists this clonotype with a few counts. The chain joins TRBV12-3 or TRBV12-4 to TRBJ2-5; D is uncertain. V lost 7 bases to trimming and J lost 4 bases, with 13 bases between them. The CDR3 consists of 13 residues. In DNA form, the CDR3 reads TGTGCCAGCACCTCGAGAGAGGTAGAGACCCAGTACTTC. It translates to CASTSREVETQYF.

Ten or more counts support this clonotype. This chain connects TRBV6-2 or TRBV6-3 to TRBJ2-2; D ambiguous. CDR1 is MNHEY, CDR2 SVGEGT, per germline. This CDR3 has 14 amino acids. V was shortened by 8 bases and J by 1 base, with 11 bases between the two germline ends. Here the CDR3 reads CASRYHENTGELFF. CDR3 bases: TGTGCCAGCCGGTACCATGAGAACACCGGGGAGCTGTTTTTT.

The chain links TRBV25-1 to TRBJ1-2; 9 nucleotides align to TRBD1. The V gene's germline CDR1 is MGHDK and CDR2 SYGVNS. The CDR3 has 15 residues. Germline trimming cut 6 bases from V and 7 bases from J; bases unmatched to any gene: 12. The CDR3 loop reads CASSPPGQGKGGYTF. The CDR3 coding sequence is TGTGCCAGCAGCCCGCCGGGACAGGGTAAGGGTGGCTACACCTTC.

The chain is built from TRBV9 and TRBJ2-7; 7 positions match TRBD2. V dropped 7 bases and J dropped 4; count of bases not matched to a gene: 5. The germline CDR1 and CDR2 sequences are SGDLS and YYNGEE. The CDR3 extends over 12 amino acids. The CDR3 loop is CASRGDGYEQYF. The CDR3 DNA follows: TGTGCCAGCCGGGGGGATGGTTACGAGCAGTACTTC.

V and J are TRBV7-9 and TRBJ2-6; TRBD2 matches 8 bases. Germline V CDR1 and CDR2: SEHNR, FQNEAQ (reference sequence). V lost 6 bases, J lost 0 bases, and 10 bases stayed unmatched. The CDR3 is 18 residues long. In nucleotides, the CDR3 is TGTGCCAGCAGTAATCCGGGGGGGTCGATCTCTGGGGCCAACGTCCTGACTTTC. This sequence encodes CASSNPGGSISGANVLTF.

This chain uses TRBV4-2 with TRBJ1-2, with TRBD1 matching over 8 bases. V trimming: 1 base; J trimming: 4 bases; junction bases outside the gene matches: 5. This CDR3 is 15 amino acids long. Germline V gives CDR1 LGHNA, CDR2 YNFKEQ. CDR3 coding DNA: TGTGCCAGCAGCCAAGTACGACAGGGGATCTATGGCTACACCTTC. It codes for CASSQVRQGIYGYTF.

This clonotype came up many times. This chain uses TRBV5-6 with TRBJ2-5; D is unresolved. Germline V gene sequence: CDR1 SGHDT, CDR2 YYEEEE. CDR3 size: 14 residues. Trimming stripped 3 bases from V and 5 bases from J, with 14 bases between. CDR3: CASSWSRVRETQYF. In DNA, the CDR3 is TGTGCCAGCAGCTGGAGTAGGGTTCGGGAGACCCAGTACTTC.

In its sample, this clonotype was seen a few times. V usage is TRBV7-2 and J usage is TRBJ2-1, with D unresolved. The CDR3 extends over 13 amino acids. CDR1 is SGHTA and CDR2 is FQGNSA in the germline V gene. V shed 2 bases and J shed 9 bases, with 11 bases lying between them. The CDR3 DNA sequence: TGTGCCAGCAGCTTAAATGTCGAGCTTGAGCAGTTCTTC. Protein sequence: CASSLNVELEQFF.

This clonotype was seen a few times. The gene calls are TRBV6-1 and TRBJ1-2; D may be TRBD1 (6 bases). The CDR3 runs to 12 residues. With 7 bases removed from V and 4 bases from J, the gap between germline ends came to 10 bases. Germline V gene lookup returns CDR1 MNHNS and CDR2 SASEGT. The CDR3 DNA reads as TGTGCCAGCAACTCCAGGGGCTATGGCTACACCTTC. This gives the protein CASNSRGYGYTF.

This clonotype turned up a few times. The chain joins TRBV7-3 to TRBJ2-3; D remains ambiguous. There are 13 residues in the CDR3. Germline CDR1 and CDR2: SGHTA and FQGTGA. V lost 5 bases and J 5 bases, leaving 11 bases between the germline ends. CDR3 residues: CASSPGSGDTQYF. CDR3 bases: TGTGCCAGCAGCCCCGGAAGTGGAGATACGCAGTATTTT.

V and J are TRBV4-3 and TRBJ1-6; D ambiguous. Trimming stripped 5 bases from V and 2 bases from J, with 16 bases between. Germline CDR1 is LGHNA and CDR2 is YSLEER. The CDR3 length is 17 residues. CDR3 in amino acids: CASSVRSLDTYNSPLHF. DNA of the CDR3: TGCGCCAGCAGCGTAAGGTCTCTAGACACCTATAATTCACCCCTCCACTTT.